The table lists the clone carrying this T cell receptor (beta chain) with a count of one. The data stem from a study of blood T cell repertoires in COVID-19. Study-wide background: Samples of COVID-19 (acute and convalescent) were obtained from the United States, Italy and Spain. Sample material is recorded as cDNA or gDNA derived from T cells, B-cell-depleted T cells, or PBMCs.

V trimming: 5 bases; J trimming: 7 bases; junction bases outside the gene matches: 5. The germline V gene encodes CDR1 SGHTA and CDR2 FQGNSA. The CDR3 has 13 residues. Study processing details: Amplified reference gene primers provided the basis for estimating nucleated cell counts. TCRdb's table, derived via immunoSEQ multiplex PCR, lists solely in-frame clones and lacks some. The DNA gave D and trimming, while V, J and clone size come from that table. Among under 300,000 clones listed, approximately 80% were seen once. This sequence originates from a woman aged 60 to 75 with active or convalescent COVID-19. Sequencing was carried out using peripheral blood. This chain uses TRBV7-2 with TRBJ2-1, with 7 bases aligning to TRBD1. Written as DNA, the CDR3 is TGTGCCAGCAGCGAATACAGGGGAAATGAGCAGTTCTTC. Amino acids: CASSEYRGNEQFF.